A selection of T cell receptor beta chains follows, all from one sample in a study of OX40 agonist ivuxolimab in advanced cancers. Profiling relied on immunoSEQ multiplex PCR, and the TCRdb table lists in-frame clones only, not all of them. Of about 75,000 clones listed, 85% to 90% are singletons. The sequencing here drew on CD4+ or CD8+ T cells sorted from blood, taken in a trial of the OX40 agonist ivuxolimab. Receptor source: an adult with an advanced solid tumor such as melanoma, head and neck, liver or kidney cancer. CDR3s include the opening cysteine and the closing phenylalanine or tryptophan. The order of the fields is CDR3 protein, CDR3 DNA, clone size, J gene, D gene, V gene. A D gene is named only where the DNA matches it firmly. Size tells how often a clone was seen (once, few, many) or the class of an expanded clone, and some rows leave it out.

CDR3aa: CASSVGLGGETQYF
CDR3nt: TGTGCCAGCAGCGTAGGGCTAGGTGGGGAGACCCAGTACTTC
abundance: NA
j_gene: TRBJ2-5
d_gene: NA
v_gene: TRBV9

CDR3aa: CASSPRQTSDTQYF
CDR3nt: TGTGCCAGCTCACCCAGGCAGACTTCAGATACGCAGTATTTT
abundance: NA
j_gene: TRBJ2-3
d_gene: NA
v_gene: TRBV18

CDR3aa: CASRLQGLAYGYTF
CDR3nt: TGTGCCAGCCGCCTACAGGGGTTGGCGTATGGCTACACCTTC
abundance: once
j_gene: TRBJ1-2
d_gene: TRBD1
v_gene: TRBV28

CDR3aa: CASSLAPAGTEAFF
CDR3nt: TGCGCCAGCAGCTTGGCCCCCGCGGGAACTGAAGCTTTCTTT
abundance: NA
j_gene: TRBJ1-1
d_gene: NA
v_gene: TRBV5-1

CDR3aa: CAWSPSDRENQPQHF
CDR3nt: TGTGCCTGGAGTCCATCGGACAGGGAGAATCAGCCCCAGCATTTT
abundance: NA
j_gene: TRBJ1-5
d_gene: TRBD1
v_gene: TRBV30

CDR3aa: CASSAVWGAHEKLFF
CDR3nt: TGTGCCAGCAGTGCAGTTTGGGGGGCGCATGAAAAACTGTTTTTT
abundance: NA
j_gene: TRBJ1-4
d_gene: NA
v_gene: TRBV28

CDR3aa: CASSLSGSQWYQETQYF
CDR3nt: TGTGCCAGCAGCTTGAGCGGGAGCCAATGGTACCAAGAGACCCAGTACTTC
abundance: few
j_gene: TRBJ2-5
d_gene: TRBD2
v_gene: TRBV7-9

CDR3aa: CASRVEGTLSGNTIYF
CDR3nt: TGCGCCAGCAGGGTCGAAGGGACACTCTCTGGAAACACCATATATTTT
abundance: NA
j_gene: TRBJ1-3
d_gene: NA
v_gene: TRBV10-2

CDR3aa: CASSPAETHPQYF
CDR3nt: TGTGCCAGTAGTCCTGCTGAGACCCACCCCCAGTACTTC
abundance: NA
j_gene: TRBJ2-7
d_gene: NA
v_gene: TRBV19

CDR3aa: CAIRRGLGDSDTQYF
CDR3nt: TGTGCCATCAGGAGGGGACTCGGGGACTCAGATACGCAGTATTTT
abundance: NA
j_gene: TRBJ2-3
d_gene: NA
v_gene: TRBV10-3

CDR3aa: CATSRDAAGANEKLFF
CDR3nt: TGTGCCACCAGCAGAGATGCGGCCGGGGCTAATGAAAAACTGTTTTTT
abundance: NA
j_gene: TRBJ1-4
d_gene: NA
v_gene: TRBV15

CDR3aa: CASRYSYEQYF
CDR3nt: TGTGCCAGCAGATACAGCTACGAGCAGTACTTC
abundance: NA
j_gene: TRBJ2-7
d_gene: NA
v_gene: TRBV2

CDR3aa: CASSSYMGADLSYEQYF
CDR3nt: TGTGCCAGCAGCTCGTATATGGGGGCGGACCTATCCTACGAGCAGTACTTC
abundance: NA
j_gene: TRBJ2-7
d_gene: NA
v_gene: TRBV5-8

CDR3aa: CASSKGRTGIGSPLHF
CDR3nt: TGTGCCAGCAGCAAAGGCCGGACAGGGATCGGATCACCCCTCCACTTT
abundance: NA
j_gene: TRBJ1-6
d_gene: TRBD1
v_gene: TRBV5-4

CDR3aa: CASSFGDGGRAGETQYF
CDR3nt: TGTGCCAGCAGCTTCGGGGACGGCGGGAGGGCAGGGGAGACCCAGTACTTC
abundance: NA
j_gene: TRBJ2-5
d_gene: TRBD2
v_gene: TRBV5-6

CDR3aa: CASSFFSVSYEQYF
CDR3nt: TGTGCCAGCAGTTTTTTTTCAGTCTCCTACGAGCAGTACTTC
abundance: NA
j_gene: TRBJ2-7
d_gene: NA
v_gene: TRBV28

CDR3aa: CASSRDPTNEKLFF
CDR3nt: TGTGCCAGCAGCAGAGACCCAACTAATGAAAAACTGTTTTTT
abundance: NA
j_gene: TRBJ1-4
d_gene: NA
v_gene: TRBV27

CDR3aa: CASSYLSTGSAFF
CDR3nt: TGTGCCAGCAGTTACCTCTCGACAGGGTCGGCTTTCTTT
abundance: NA
j_gene: TRBJ1-1
d_gene: TRBD1
v_gene: TRBV6-5